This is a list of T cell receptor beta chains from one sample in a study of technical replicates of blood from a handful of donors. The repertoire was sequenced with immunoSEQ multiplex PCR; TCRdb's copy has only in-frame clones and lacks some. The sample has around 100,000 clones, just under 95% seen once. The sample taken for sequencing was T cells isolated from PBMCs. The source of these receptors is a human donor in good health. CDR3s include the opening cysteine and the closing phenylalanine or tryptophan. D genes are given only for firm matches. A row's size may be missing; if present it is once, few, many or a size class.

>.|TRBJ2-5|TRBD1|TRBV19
CASSTDREETQYF
TGTGCCAGTAGTACTGACAGGGAAGAGACCCAGTACTTC
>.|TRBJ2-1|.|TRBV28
CASSLSRNEQFF
TGTGCCAGCAGTTTAAGCCGAAATGAGCAGTTCTTC
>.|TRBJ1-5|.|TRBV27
CASSLGRGNQPQHF
TGTGCCAGCAGTTTGGGCAGGGGCAATCAGCCCCAGCATTTT
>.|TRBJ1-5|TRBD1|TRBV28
CASTRTGGGAQPQHF
TGTGCCAGCACAAGGACAGGGGGCGGCGCTCAGCCCCAGCATTTT
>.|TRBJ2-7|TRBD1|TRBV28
CAAVKYRGRDEQYF
TGTGCCGCCGTAAAATACAGGGGTAGGGACGAGCAGTACTTC
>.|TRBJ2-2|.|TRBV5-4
CASSPRDSNTGELFF
TGTGCCAGCAGCCCCCGGGACTCGAACACCGGGGAGCTGTTTTTT
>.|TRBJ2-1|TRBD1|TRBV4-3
CASSQALGTAPQGQFF
TGCGCCAGCAGCCAGGCCCTTGGGACAGCTCCTCAGGGGCAGTTCTTC
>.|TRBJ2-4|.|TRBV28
CASSFRQGLAKNIQYF
TGTGCCAGCAGTTTCCGGCAGGGGCTAGCCAAAAACATTCAGTACTTC
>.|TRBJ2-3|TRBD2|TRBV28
CAFYSGRETDTQYF
TGTGCCTTCTATAGCGGGAGGGAGACAGATACGCAGTATTTT
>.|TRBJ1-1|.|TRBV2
CASSPTPNTEAFF
TGTGCCAGCAGTCCCACACCAAACACTGAAGCTTTCTTT
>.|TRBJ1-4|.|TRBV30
CAWNPQPNEKLFF
TGTGCCTGGAACCCACAACCCAATGAAAAACTGTTTTTT
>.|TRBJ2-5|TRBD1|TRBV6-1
CASSEALGQGKETQYF
TGTGCCAGCAGTGAAGCGCTAGGACAGGGGAAAGAGACCCAGTACTTC
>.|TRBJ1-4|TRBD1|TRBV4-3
CASSQEFRTGNEKLFF
TGCGCCAGCAGCCAAGAGTTCAGGACAGGGAATGAAAAACTGTTTTTT
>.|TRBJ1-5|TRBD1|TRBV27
CASSWTGIADQPQHF
TGTGCCAGCAGTTGGACAGGGATAGCGGATCAGCCCCAGCATTTT
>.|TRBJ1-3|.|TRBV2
CASIGGQGNTIYF
TGTGCCAGCATCGGGGGGCAGGGAAACACCATATATTTT
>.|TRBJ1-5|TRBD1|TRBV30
CAFGQERNQPQHF
TGTGCCTTTGGACAGGAAAGAAATCAGCCCCAGCATTTT
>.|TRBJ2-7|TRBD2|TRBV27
CASSLAGAYEQYF
TGTGCCAGCAGTCTAGCGGGAGCCTACGAGCAGTACTTC
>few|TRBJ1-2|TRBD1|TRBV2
CASSLGQGYGYTF
TGTGCCAGCAGTCTGGGACAGGGCTATGGCTACACCTTC
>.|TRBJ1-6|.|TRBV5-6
CASSLGHLSPLHF
TGTGCCAGCAGCTTGGGACACCTGTCACCCCTCCACTTT
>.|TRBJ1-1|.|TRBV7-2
CASSLGHVGTEAFF
TGTGCCAGCAGCTTGGGACACGTAGGGACTGAAGCTTTCTTT
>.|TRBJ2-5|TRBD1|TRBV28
CASGEDREKETQYF
TGTGCCAGCGGGGAGGACAGGGAAAAAGAGACCCAGTACTTC
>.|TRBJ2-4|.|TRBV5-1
CASSLAVSQAKNIQYF
TGCGCCAGCAGCTTGGCCGTCAGTCAAGCCAAAAACATTCAGTACTTC
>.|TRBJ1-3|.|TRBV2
CASSLDRLEGNTIYF
TGTGCCAGCAGCCTCGACAGATTGGAGGGAAACACCATATATTTT
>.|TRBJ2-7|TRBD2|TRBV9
CASSITGTSHEQYF
TGTGCCAGCAGCATCACCGGGACTAGCCACGAGCAGTACTTC
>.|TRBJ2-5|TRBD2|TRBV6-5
CASSWSSGRETQYF
TGTGCCAGCAGTTGGTCTAGCGGGAGAGAGACCCAGTACTTC
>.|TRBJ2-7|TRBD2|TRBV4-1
CASSHHGGGEQYF
TGCGCCAGCAGCCATCATGGGGGAGGGGAGCAGTACTTC
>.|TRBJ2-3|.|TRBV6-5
CASSYTTVPSTDTQYF
TGTGCCAGCAGTTATACGACAGTCCCTAGCACAGATACGCAGTATTTT
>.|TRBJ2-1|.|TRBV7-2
CASIRGSSYNEQFF
TGTGCCAGCATAAGGGGCAGCTCCTACAATGAGCAGTTCTTC
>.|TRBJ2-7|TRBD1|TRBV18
CASSPNRDRVSSEQYF
TGTGCCAGCTCACCAAACCGGGACAGGGTTTCTTCCGAGCAGTACTTC
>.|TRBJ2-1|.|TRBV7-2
CASSLVASADNEQFF
TGTGCCAGCAGCTTGGTGGCTAGCGCTGACAATGAGCAGTTCTTC